This entry lists 26 T cell receptor beta chains sequenced from one sample in a study of blood T cell repertoires in COVID-19 (dated by TCRdb to 2020 to 2022). The library was generated by the immunoSEQ multiplex PCR assay. The table comes from immuneACCESS by way of TCRdb, which keeps in-frame sequences with V and J called. Part of the clones is missing from these tables; in studies checked, under half for an unresolved V gene and the rest for unknown reasons. The sample has 110,000 to 150,000 clones on record, 90% of them singletons. Clones ranked in the top ten supply 11% of the sample. The specimen sequenced was peripheral blood. The origin of the receptors is a woman at least 80 years old with acute or convalescent COVID-19.

V usage is TRBV6-4 and J usage is TRBJ1-2, with 9 bases identical to TRBD1. V shed 5 bases and J 3 bases; nucleotides not matched to a gene: 4. From germline, CDR1 is MRHNA and CDR2 SNTAGT. The CDR3 covers 14 residues. CDR3 residues: CASSPDRGDYGYTF. The DNA for the CDR3 is TGTGCCAGCAGTCCAGACAGGGGGGACTATGGCTACACCTTC.

The chain recombines TRBV5-1 with TRBJ2-3; 7 nucleotides align to TRBD1. Germline V lookup: CDR1 SGHRS, CDR2 YFSETQ. V lost 2 bases and J lost 1; bases outside the gene matches: 13. The CDR3 totals 18 residues. The CDR3 DNA reads TGCGCCAGCAGCTTTCAAGGGGGCTGGGCATCCGGCACAGATACGCAGTATTTT. It is translated as CASSFQGGWASGTDTQYF.

The chain couples TRBV9 to TRBJ1-1, with D possibly TRBD1 on 6 matching bases. Trimming removed 4 bases from V and 5 bases from J, with 18 bases in between. The CDR3 runs to 15 residues. Germline CDR1 and CDR2: SGDLS and YYNGEE. For the CDR3, the DNA is TGTGCCAGCAGCCCGCTAGGGGGTCTTGGTACTGAAGCTTTCTTT. Translating gives CASSPLGGLGTEAFF.

CDR3: CATNSRTGAEQYF. For the CDR3, the DNA is TGTGCCACCAACTCAAGGACAGGGGCCGAGCAGTACTTC. The genes are TRBV15 and TRBJ2-7; 9 bases are shared with TRBD1. The junction had 7 bases not matched to a gene; V was cut back by 7 bases and J by 6 bases. CDR1 is LNHNV and CDR2 is YYDKDF in the germline V gene (reference sequence). This CDR3 contains 13 residues.

The chain carries TRBV12-3 or TRBV12-4 and TRBJ1-1; no clear D gene. The V end was cut by 5 bases, the J end by 5 bases, with 12 bases between. The CDR3 is 13 amino acids. CDR3 nucleotide sequence: TGTGCCAGCAGTCCGGACTGGGCTACTGAAGCTTTCTTT. Its protein is CASSPDWATEAFF.

V and J are TRBV5-1 and TRBJ1-5; the match to TRBD1 covers 7 bases. The CDR3 is 15 amino acids. CDR1 and CDR2 (germline): SGHRS, YFSETQ. With 0 bases clipped from V and 6 bases from J, the junction kept 6 bases outside the gene matches. This CDR3 is CASSLEGGRGQPQHF. In nucleotides, the CDR3 is TGCGCCAGCAGCTTGGAAGGGGGCCGGGGTCAGCCCCAGCATTTT.

The V gene is TRBV6-5, the J gene TRBJ1-1, with D possibly TRBD1 on 6 matching bases. CDR3 length: 14 amino acids. Germline V lookup: CDR1 MNHEY, CDR2 SVGAGI. V lost 7 bases and J lost 7, with 19 bases in between. In nucleotides, the CDR3 is TGTGCCAGCACCCGGGGGGGGGCAAGCATTGAAGCTTTCTTT. This codes for CASTRGGASIEAFF.

This sequence joins TRBV7-2 and TRBJ1-2; tentatively, D is TRBD1 (6 bases). V was pared by 4 bases and J by 0 bases, with 9 bases between. Per germline, CDR1 SGHTA and CDR2 FQGNSA. CDR3 length: 14 residues. CDR3 bases: TGTGCCAGCAGCTCGGACAGAGCTAACTATGGCTACACCTTC. This gives the protein CASSSDRANYGYTF.

This clone was counted a single time. In DNA form, the CDR3 reads TGTGCCATCAGTGAGTCGGGCGGGGGGCTTAACAATGAGCAGTTCTTC. The encoded protein is CAISESGGGLNNEQFF. This sequence joins TRBV10-3 and TRBJ2-1; 8 nucleotides line up with TRBD2. CDR3 length equals 16 residues. V lost 0 bases, J lost 5 bases, and 6 bases stayed unmatched. Germline CDR1 is ENHRY and CDR2 is SYGVKD.

This chain links TRBV29-1 with TRBJ2-1; TRBD2 matches 8 bases. CDR3 size: 14 residues. Germline V CDR1 and CDR2: SQVTM, ANQGSEA. V was clipped by 0 bases and J by 9 bases; unmatched bases: 7. The CDR3 region is CSVEDTGGVGEQFF. The CDR3 bases are TGCAGCGTTGAAGATACCGGGGGGGTAGGTGAGCAGTTCTTC.

This clone occurred once. This rearrangement joins TRBV7-8 to TRBJ1-5; D gene ambiguous. V lost 5 bases, J lost 4 bases, and 15 bases lay in between. CDR3 length equals 15 residues. Germline loops: CDR1 SGHVS, CDR2 FQNEAQ. The CDR3 region has the DNA TGTGCCAGCAGCCCCCTGCGCGAGAGGAATCAGCCCCAGCATTTT. It codes for CASSPLRERNQPQHF.

This chain connects TRBV19 to TRBJ1-3; possible D gene TRBD1, 6 bases. CDR3 length equals 14 residues. Germline V gives CDR1 LNHDA, CDR2 SQIVND (reference sequence). The V end lost 6 bases, the J end lost 4 bases, and 13 bases lay between the germline ends. CDR3 in amino acids: CASRSTGNGNTIYF. CDR3 bases: TGTGCCAGTAGGTCTACAGGGAACGGAAACACCATATATTTT.

This chain uses TRBV18 with TRBJ1-5; D may be TRBD1 (6 bases). Trimming stripped 3 bases from V and 4 bases from J, with 13 bases between. Germline CDR1 and CDR2: KGHSH and LQKENI. CDR3 length equals 15 residues. CDR3 protein: CASSPETGTNQPQHF. The CDR3 DNA sequence: TGTGCCAGCTCACCGGAGACAGGCACGAATCAGCCCCAGCATTTT.

This chain joins TRBV10-1 and TRBJ2-1; 7 nucleotides line up with TRBD1. The CDR3 runs to 14 residues. The V gene end was trimmed by 5 bases and the J gene end by 5 bases; junction bases not matched to a gene: 6. Germline CDR1 WNHNN, CDR2 SYGVQD (reference sequence). CDR3 region: CASSLGGLNNEQFF. The CDR3 region has the DNA TGCGCCAGCAGTTTAGGGGGCCTTAACAATGAGCAGTTCTTC.

The chain couples TRBV5-4 to TRBJ1-1; D may be TRBD1 (6 bases). The germline gives CDR1 SGHNT, CDR2 YYREEE (reference sequence). Trimming took 0 bases from V and 0 from J, leaving 9 bases between them. The CDR3 runs to 15 residues. The CDR3 region has the DNA TGTGCCAGCAGCTTGGTACAGGGAATGAACACTGAAGCTTTCTTT. This encodes CASSLVQGMNTEAFF.

The genes are TRBV7-2 and TRBJ1-1; D is unresolved. The CDR3 consists of 14 residues. V dropped 1 base and J dropped 4 bases, with 10 bases sitting between them. The germline V gene has CDR1 SGHTA and CDR2 FQGNSA. The CDR3 DNA sequence: TGTGCCAGCAGCTTAGGGGGAGTATCCACTGAAGCTTTCTTT. Its translation is CASSLGGVSTEAFF.

This chain joins TRBV2 and TRBJ1-5; possibly TRBD1 for D (5 bases). There are 14 residues in the CDR3. Germline V gene sequence: CDR1 SNHLY, CDR2 FYNNEI. Trimming took off 8 bases at V and 4 bases at J, with 15 bases between the two ends. The CDR3, as DNA: TGTGCCAGCGGGCAATCAGGGAGGAATCAGCCCCAGCATTTT. This gives the protein CASGQSGRNQPQHF. Full variable domain (rest looked up from reference TRBV2 and TRBJ1-5): EPEVTQTPSHQVTQMGQEVILRCVPISNHLYFYWYRQILGQKVEFLVSFYNNEISEKSEIFDDQFSVERPDGSNFTLKIRSTKLEDSAMYFCASGQSGRNQPQHFGDGTRLSIL.

The chain carries TRBV6-5 and TRBJ2-1, with 9 positions matching TRBD2. With 4 bases clipped from V and 0 bases from J, the junction kept 4 bases outside the gene matches. This CDR3 has 16 amino acids. Germline V gene sequence: CDR1 MNHEY, CDR2 SVGAGI. CDR3 sequence (DNA): TGTGCCAGCAGTTCGAGACTAGCGGACTCCTACAATGAGCAGTTCTTC. Translating it yields CASSSRLADSYNEQFF.

The rearrangement links TRBV6-6 to TRBJ2-7; D remains unclear. Trimming shortened V by 6 bases and J by 7 bases, and 13 bases separated the two germline ends. The germline V gene has CDR1 MNHNY and CDR2 SVGAGI (reference sequence). The CDR3 is 12 amino acids. The CDR3 nucleotides read TGTGCCAGCAGAGCTTCACCTGCGGAGCAGTACTTC. Residues: CASRASPAEQYF.

The V gene is TRBV7-2, the J gene TRBJ2-3; no firm D call. Germline values: CDR1 SGHTA, CDR2 FQGNSA. V gave up 1 base and J gave up 2 bases, with 4 bases separating them. This CDR3 has 13 amino acids. CDR3 residues: CASSLGATDTQYF. CDR3 bases: TGTGCCAGCAGCTTAGGGGCCACAGATACGCAGTATTTT.

J is TRBJ1-3 and V is TRBV30; TRBD1 is a possible D gene (5 bases). Germline CDR1 GTSNPN, CDR2 SVGIG (reference sequence). The CDR3 is 14 residues long. V was pared by 2 bases and J by 3 bases, with 11 bases between. The DNA of the CDR3 is TGTGCCTGGAGTCTCGGACATCTTGGAAACACCATATATTTT. It yields the protein CAWSLGHLGNTIYF.

The DNA of the CDR3 is TGTGCCTGGAGGAAGAGTCCCCCTTTCTATGGCTACACCTTC. The encoded protein is CAWRKSPPFYGYTF. V and J are TRBV30 and TRBJ1-2, with unresolved D. Per the germline V gene, CDR1 is GTSNPN and CDR2 is SVGIG (reference sequence). There are 14 residues in the CDR3. The ends were cut back, 3 bases at V and 4 bases at J, with 15 bases in the middle.

The chain has TRBV29-1 and TRBJ1-1, with D tentatively TRBD1 (6 bases). The CDR3 is made up of 14 amino acids. From germline, CDR1 is SQVTM and CDR2 ANQGSEA. Trimming removed 6 bases at V and 3 bases at J, with 17 bases between. In DNA, the CDR3 is TGCAGCGTCTTAACCAGGGGAAGGGACACTGAAGCTTTCTTT. It translates to CSVLTRGRDTEAFF.

The chain uses TRBV2 and TRBJ2-7; 8 nucleotides align to TRBD2. J was trimmed by 5 bases and V by 7 bases; bases with no gene match: 7. This CDR3 comprises 13 residues. CDR1 is SNHLY, CDR2 FYNNEI, per germline. The CDR3 sequence: CASNPSGLDEQYF. Here the CDR3 DNA reads TGTGCCAGCAATCCTAGCGGGTTGGACGAGCAGTACTTC. Full variable domain (missing parts from reference TRBV2 and TRBJ2-7): EPEVTQTPSHQVTQMGQEVILRCVPISNHLYFYWYRQILGQKVEFLVSFYNNEISEKSEIFDDQFSVERPDGSNFTLKIRSTKLEDSAMYFCASNPSGLDEQYFGPGTRLTVT.

In this sample, this clone turned up once. V usage is TRBV5-8 and J usage is TRBJ2-7; D perhaps matches TRBD2 (5 bases). The germline gives CDR1 SGHTS, CDR2 YDEGEE. CDR3 length equals 13 residues. Trimming stripped 7 bases from V and 0 bases from J, with 11 bases between. This CDR3 is CASSRSGSYEQYF. CDR3 DNA sequence: TGTGCCAGCTCGAGGAGCGGCTCCTACGAGCAGTACTTC. Based on the CDR3 plus reference TRBV5-8 and TRBJ2-7, the full variable domain is EAGVTQSPTHLIKTRGQQATLRCSPISGHTSVYWYQQALGLGLQFLLWYDEGEERNRGNFPPRFSGRQFPNYSSELNVNALELEDSALYLCASSRSGSYEQYFGPGTRLTVT.

The rearrangement uses TRBV19 and TRBJ2-7; possible D gene TRBD1, 5 bases. V shed 8 bases and J shed 4 bases, with 30 bases lying between them. CDR1 and CDR2 (germline): LNHDA, SQIVND (reference sequence). The CDR3 length is 18 residues. The CDR3 loop is CASLWARAQGVRAYEQYF. The CDR3 nucleotides are TGTGCCAGTTTATGGGCTAGGGCCCAAGGGGTCCGGGCGTACGAGCAGTACTTC. Full variable domain (remainder filled in from reference TRBV19 and TRBJ2-7): DGGITQSPKYLFRKEGQNVTLSCEQNLNHDAMYWYRQDPGQGLRLIYYSQIVNDFQKGDIAEGYSVSREKKESFPLTVTSAQKNPTAFYLCASLWARAQGVRAYEQYFGPGTRLTVT.